This T cell receptor (beta chain) was identified in a study of glioma-infiltrating T cells. V shed 2 bases and J shed 8 bases, with 15 bases lying between them. Germline V gene data show CDR1 as LGHNA and CDR2 as YNFKEQ. The CDR3 extends over 14 amino acids. TCR alpha and beta CDR3 regions were amplified from RNA using iRepertoire nested multiplex PCR. MiXCR, run by TCRdb on the multiplex PCR reads, gives a single entry per CDR3 protein. The repertoire has roughly 120,000 distinct CDR3 sequences, less than 30% of them found once; the top ten carry roughly 30%. This clonotype was seen ten or more times.

The chain combines TRBV4-2 with TRBJ1-2, with TRBD1 as a possible D gene (5 bases). The TCR was taken from a human donor with low-grade glioma or glioblastoma, undergoing nonglioma brain surgery, or in good health (not recorded which). Sequenced sample: glioma tissue, nonneoplastic brain tissue, or PBMCs (not recorded which). The CDR3 region has the DNA TGTGCCAGCAGCCAACCTGTGGGGCGGATCGGCTACACCTTC. This gives the protein CASSQPVGRIGYTF.